The clone carrying this T cell receptor beta chain has just one count. The antigen is not known. This CDR3 contains 16 residues. Trimming took 4 bases from V and 0 from J, leaving 13 bases between them. CDR1 is SGHVS, CDR2 FQNEAQ, per germline. This specimen belongs to a study of OX40 agonist ivuxolimab in advanced cancers. Study-level points and caveats: CD8+ T cells were the subset that, on average, had more expanded clones than CD4+.

Baseline, cycle 4 day 1, and cycle 7 day 1 were the blood sampling points. Measured with immunoSEQ multiplex PCR; TCRdb has only the in-frame clones, and not every one. The table has some 98,000 clones, around nine tenths seen once. This chain joins TRBV7-8 and TRBJ1-3; D gene uncertain. Sequencing used CD4+ or CD8+ T cells sorted from blood, obtained in a trial of the OX40 agonist ivuxolimab. This TCR derives from an adult with an advanced solid tumor such as melanoma, head and neck, liver or kidney cancer. The CDR3 region has the DNA TGTGCCAGCAGCTCCTCGACCCGGTCCTCTGGAAACACCATATATTTT. This codes for CASSSSTRSSGNTIYF.